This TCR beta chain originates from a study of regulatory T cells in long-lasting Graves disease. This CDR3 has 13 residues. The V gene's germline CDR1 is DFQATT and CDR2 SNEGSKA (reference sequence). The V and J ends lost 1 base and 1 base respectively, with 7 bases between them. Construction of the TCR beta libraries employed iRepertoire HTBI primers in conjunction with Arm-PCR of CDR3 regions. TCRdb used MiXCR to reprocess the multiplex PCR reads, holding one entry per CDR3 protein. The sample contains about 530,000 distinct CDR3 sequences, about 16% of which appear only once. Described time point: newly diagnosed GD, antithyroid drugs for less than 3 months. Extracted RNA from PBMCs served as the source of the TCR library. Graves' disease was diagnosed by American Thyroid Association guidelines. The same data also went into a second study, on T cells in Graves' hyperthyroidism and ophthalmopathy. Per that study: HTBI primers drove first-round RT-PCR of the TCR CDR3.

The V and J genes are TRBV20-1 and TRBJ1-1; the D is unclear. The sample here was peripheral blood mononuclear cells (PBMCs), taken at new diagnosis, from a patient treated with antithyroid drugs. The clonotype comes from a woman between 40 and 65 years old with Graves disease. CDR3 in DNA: TGCAGTGCTAGAGTGATGGGGAACACTGAAGCTTTCTTT. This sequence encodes CSARVMGNTEAFF.